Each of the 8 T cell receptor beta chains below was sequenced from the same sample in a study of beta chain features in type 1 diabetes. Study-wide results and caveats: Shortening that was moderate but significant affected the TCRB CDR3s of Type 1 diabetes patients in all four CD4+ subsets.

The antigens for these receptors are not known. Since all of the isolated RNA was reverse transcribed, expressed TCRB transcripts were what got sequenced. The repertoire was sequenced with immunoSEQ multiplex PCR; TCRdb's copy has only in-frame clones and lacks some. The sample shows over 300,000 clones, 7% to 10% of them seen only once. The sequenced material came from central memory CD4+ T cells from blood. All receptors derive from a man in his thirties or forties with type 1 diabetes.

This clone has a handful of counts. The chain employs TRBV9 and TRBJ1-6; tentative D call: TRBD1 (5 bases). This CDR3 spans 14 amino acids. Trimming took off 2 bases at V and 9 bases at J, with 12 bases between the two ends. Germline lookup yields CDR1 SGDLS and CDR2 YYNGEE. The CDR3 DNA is TGTGCCAGCAGCGTTCGGGACGACCTTTCACCCCTCCACTTT. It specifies CASSVRDDLSPLHF.

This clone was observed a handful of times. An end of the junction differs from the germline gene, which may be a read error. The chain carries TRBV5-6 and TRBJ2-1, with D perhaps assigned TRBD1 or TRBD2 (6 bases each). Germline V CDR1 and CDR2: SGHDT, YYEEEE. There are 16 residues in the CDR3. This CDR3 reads CASRSLEGGTYTEQFF. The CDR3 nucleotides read TGTGCCAGCAGATCACTGGAGGGGGGAACCTACACTGAGCAGTTCTTC.

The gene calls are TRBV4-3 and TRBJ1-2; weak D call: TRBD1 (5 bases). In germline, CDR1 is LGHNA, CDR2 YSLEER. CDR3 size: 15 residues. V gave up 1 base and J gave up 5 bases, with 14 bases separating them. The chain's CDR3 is CASSQGQGTGYGYTF. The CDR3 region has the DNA TGCGCCAGCAGCCAAGGGCAGGGAACGGGGTATGGCTACACCTTC.

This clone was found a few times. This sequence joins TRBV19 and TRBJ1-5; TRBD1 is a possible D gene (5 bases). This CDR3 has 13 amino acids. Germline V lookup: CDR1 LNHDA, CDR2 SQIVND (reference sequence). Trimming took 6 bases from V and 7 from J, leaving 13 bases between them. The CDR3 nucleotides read TGTGCCAGTAGGGAAGGGGCAGAACAGCCCCAGCATTTT. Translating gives CASREGAEQPQHF. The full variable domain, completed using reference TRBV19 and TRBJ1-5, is DGGITQSPKYLFRKEGQNVTLSCEQNLNHDAMYWYRQDPGQGLRLIYYSQIVNDFQKGDIAEGYSVSREKKESFPLTVTSAQKNPTAFYLCASREGAEQPQHFGDGTRLSIL.

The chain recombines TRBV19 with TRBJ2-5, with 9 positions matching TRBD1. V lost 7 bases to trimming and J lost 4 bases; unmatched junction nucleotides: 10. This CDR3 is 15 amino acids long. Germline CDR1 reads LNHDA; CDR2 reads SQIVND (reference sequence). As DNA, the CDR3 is TGTGCCAGTACCCCCAAAACAGGGGGCACAGAGACCCAGTACTTC. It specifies CASTPKTGGTETQYF.

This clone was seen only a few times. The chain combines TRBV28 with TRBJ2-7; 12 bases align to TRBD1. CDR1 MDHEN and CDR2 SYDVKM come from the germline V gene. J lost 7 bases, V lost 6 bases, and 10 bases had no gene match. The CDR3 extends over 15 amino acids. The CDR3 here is CASSRAGQGAREQYF. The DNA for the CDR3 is TGTGCCAGCAGCCGAGCGGGACAGGGGGCGAGGGAGCAGTACTTC.

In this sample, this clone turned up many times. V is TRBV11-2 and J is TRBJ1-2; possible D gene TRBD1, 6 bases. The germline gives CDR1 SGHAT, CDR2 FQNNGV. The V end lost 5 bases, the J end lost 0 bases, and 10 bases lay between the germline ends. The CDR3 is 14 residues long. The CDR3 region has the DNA TGTGCCAGCAGCCCGGACAGCACTAACTATGGCTACACCTTC. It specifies CASSPDSTNYGYTF.

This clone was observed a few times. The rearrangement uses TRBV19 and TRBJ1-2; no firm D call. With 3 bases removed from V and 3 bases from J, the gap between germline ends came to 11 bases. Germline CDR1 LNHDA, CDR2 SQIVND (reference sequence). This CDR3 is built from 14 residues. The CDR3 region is CASSIQPGDYGYTF. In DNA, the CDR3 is TGTGCCAGTAGTATTCAACCTGGGGACTATGGCTACACCTTC.